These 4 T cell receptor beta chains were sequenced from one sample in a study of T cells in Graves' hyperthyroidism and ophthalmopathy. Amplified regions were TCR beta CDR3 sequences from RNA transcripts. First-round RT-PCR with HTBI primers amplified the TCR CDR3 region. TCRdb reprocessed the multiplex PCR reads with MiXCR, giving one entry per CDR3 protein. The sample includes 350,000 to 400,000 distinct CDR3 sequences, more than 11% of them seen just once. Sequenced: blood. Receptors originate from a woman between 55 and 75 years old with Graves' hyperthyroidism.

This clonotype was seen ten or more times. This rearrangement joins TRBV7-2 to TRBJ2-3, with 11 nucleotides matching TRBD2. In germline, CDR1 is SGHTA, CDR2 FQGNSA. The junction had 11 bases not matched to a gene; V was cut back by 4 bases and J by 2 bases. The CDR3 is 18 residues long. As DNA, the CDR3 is TGTGCCAGCAGCTCCCCCACCGGGACTAGCGGCCACACAGATACGCAGTATTTT. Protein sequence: CASSSPTGTSGHTDTQYF.

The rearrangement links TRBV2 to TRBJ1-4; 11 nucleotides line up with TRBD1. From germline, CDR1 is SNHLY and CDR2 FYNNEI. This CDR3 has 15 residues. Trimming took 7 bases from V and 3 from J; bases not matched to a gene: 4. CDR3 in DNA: TGTGCCAGCAAGGGGACAGGGGGGGCTAATGAAAAACTGTTTTTT. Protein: CASKGTGGANEKLFF.

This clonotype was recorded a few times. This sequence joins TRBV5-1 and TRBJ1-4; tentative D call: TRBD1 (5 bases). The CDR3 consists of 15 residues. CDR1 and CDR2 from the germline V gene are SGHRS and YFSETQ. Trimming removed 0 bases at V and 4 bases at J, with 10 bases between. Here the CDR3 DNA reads TGCGCCAGCAGCTTGGCGCAAGGGGTTAATGAAAAACTGTTTTTT. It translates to CASSLAQGVNEKLFF.

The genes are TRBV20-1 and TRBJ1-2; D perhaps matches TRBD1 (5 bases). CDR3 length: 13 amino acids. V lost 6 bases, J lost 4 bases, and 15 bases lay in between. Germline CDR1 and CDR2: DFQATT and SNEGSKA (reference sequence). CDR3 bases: TGCAGTGCCCACGCCGGGACGTCCTATGGCTACACCTTC. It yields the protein CSAHAGTSYGYTF.